These 22 T cell receptor beta chains originate from one sample sequenced in a study of cytomegalovirus exposure and HLA in healthy donors. 60 Vbeta and 13 Jbeta primers were used in PCR. Data came from immunoSEQ multiplex PCR; TCRdb stores just in-frame clones and leaves some out. The sample lists fewer than 200,000 clones; around 77% were seen once. The sequencing sample was made of PBMCs. Receptor source: a man between 60 and 70 years old in good health and CMV-seronegative.

The genes are TRBV28 and TRBJ2-1, with 10 bases identical to TRBD2. The CDR3 runs to 13 residues. The V segment lost 4 bases and the J segment 16 bases; nucleotides outside the gene matches: 10. From germline, CDR1 is MDHEN and CDR2 SYDVKM. The CDR3 is CASSSNPGLAKFF. For the CDR3, the DNA is TGTGCCAGCAGTTCCAATCCGGGACTAGCGAAATTCTTC.

V usage is TRBV30 and J usage is TRBJ2-3; 9 bases match TRBD2. CDR3 length: 13 amino acids. The ends lost 4 bases at V and 6 bases at J; junction bases unmatched: 5. Germline values: CDR1 GTSNPN, CDR2 SVGIG (reference sequence). This CDR3 is CAWKGGRADTQYF. CDR3 sequence (DNA): TGTGCCTGGAAAGGCGGGAGGGCCGATACGCAGTATTTT.

The V gene is TRBV4-2, the J gene TRBJ2-1; no clear D. V was clipped by 1 base and J by 1 base, with 5 bases between them. The CDR3 extends over 14 amino acids. Germline CDR1 is LGHNA and CDR2 is YNFKEQ. CDR3 in amino acids: CASSQGPSYNEQFF. CDR3 nucleotide sequence: TGTGCCAGCAGCCAAGGGCCTTCCTACAATGAGCAGTTCTTC.

The count of this clone is one. The chain is built from TRBV19 and TRBJ2-1; weak D call: TRBD1 (7 bases). The length of the CDR3 is 16 residues. Between the trimmed V and J ends, which lost 3 bases and 0 bases, there was a span of 12 bases. CDR1 LNHDA and CDR2 SQIVND come from the germline V gene (reference sequence). In nucleotides, the CDR3 is TGTGCCAGTAGTATCCAGGGGGGAGGCTCCTACAATGAGCAGTTCTTC. Its protein is CASSIQGGGSYNEQFF.

The chain uses TRBV6-5 and TRBJ1-1; the match to TRBD1 covers 8 bases. Unmatched junction bases numbered 7, after V lost 2 bases and J lost 11 bases. The CDR3 spans 13 residues. Germline assignment: CDR1 MNHEY and CDR2 SVGAGI. CDR3 coding DNA: TGTGCCAGCAGTTACCCAGGGGGCACCTCCGCTTTCTTT. Translating it yields CASSYPGGTSAFF.

The chain couples TRBV2 to TRBJ2-1, with D maybe TRBD1 (6 bases). Germline V CDR1 and CDR2: SNHLY, FYNNEI. V lost 7 bases and J lost 10, with 11 bases in between. CDR3 size: 11 residues. CDR3 nucleotide sequence: TGTGCCAGCACGTACAGGGAGGAGCAGTTCTTC. Translating gives CASTYREEQFF. Full variable domain (rest looked up from reference TRBV2 and TRBJ2-1): EPEVTQTPSHQVTQMGQEVILRCVPISNHLYFYWYRQILGQKVEFLVSFYNNEISEKSEIFDDQFSVERPDGSNFTLKIRSTKLEDSAMYFCASTYREEQFFGPGTRLTVL.

The rearrangement links TRBV28 to TRBJ2-3; D possibly corresponds to TRBD2 (5 bases). CDR3 size: 13 residues. V shed 6 bases and J shed 3 bases, with 10 bases lying between them. From germline, CDR1 is MDHEN and CDR2 SYDVKM. This chain's CDR3 is CASRRDATDTQYF. CDR3 coding DNA: TGTGCCAGCAGACGGGATGCTACAGATACGCAGTATTTT.

This chain connects TRBV2 to TRBJ2-5, with D possibly matching TRBD2 (7 bases). V was cut by 8 bases and J by 0 bases, with 22 bases left in between. The CDR3 contains 17 residues. CDR1 SNHLY and CDR2 FYNNEI come from the germline V gene. The CDR3 spells CASQASGTGRDQETQYF. CDR3 in DNA: TGTGCCAGCCAAGCCTCGGGAACAGGGAGGGACCAAGAGACCCAGTACTTC.

This chain connects TRBV11-2 to TRBJ1-5; D unclear. This CDR3 region has 13 residues. V was pared by 2 bases and J by 4 bases, with 6 bases between. Germline-derived CDR1 and CDR2 are SGHAT and FQNNGV. This chain's CDR3 is CASSLNRNQPQHF. The CDR3 DNA is TGTGCCAGCAGCTTAAACAGAAATCAGCCCCAGCATTTT.

This clone appeared a single time. V and J are TRBV10-1 and TRBJ2-7; 7 bases fit TRBD1. V was clipped by 4 bases and J by 3 bases; unmatched bases: 0. Looked up from germline, CDR1 is WNHNN and CDR2 is SYGVQD (reference sequence). CDR3 length equals 12 residues. This CDR3 is CASSGQGYEQYF. The CDR3 DNA reads as TGCGCCAGCAGTGGACAGGGCTACGAGCAGTACTTC.

CDR3 in amino acids: CASAMDSGADTQYF. The CDR3 DNA reads TGTGCTAGTGCCATGGACTCAGGGGCAGATACGCAGTATTTT. The gene calls are TRBV12-5 and TRBJ2-3; TRBD1 might be the D (6 bases). The V gene's germline CDR1 is LGHNT and CDR2 FRNRAP. This CDR3 is built from 14 residues. V gave up 7 bases and J gave up 4 bases, with 15 bases separating them.

The CDR3 reads CASSLTQRDYTF. The CDR3 coding sequence is TGTGCCAGCAGCTTGACACAGAGAGACTACACCTTC. The chain uses TRBV5-6 and TRBJ1-2; D uncertain. The CDR3 loop spans 12 amino acids. V lost 1 base and J 10 bases, leaving 11 bases between the germline ends. CDR1 and CDR2 (germline): SGHDT, YYEEEE.

V gene TRBV5-4 combines with J gene TRBJ2-7; maybe TRBD2 (6 bases). Germline CDR1 is SGHNT and CDR2 is YYREEE (reference sequence). This CDR3 region has 16 residues. V lost 0 bases, J lost 2 bases, and 15 bases lay in between. The CDR3 DNA reads as TGTGCCAGCAGCTTGGCCGGCGATGAGCGGGCCTACGAGCAGTACTTC. Translation: CASSLAGDERAYEQYF. Based on the CDR3 plus reference TRBV5-4 and TRBJ2-7, the full variable domain is ETGVTQSPTHLIKTRGQQVTLRCSSQSGHNTVSWYQQALGQGPQFIFQYYREEENGRGNFPPRFSGLQFPNYSSELNVNALELDDSALYLCASSLAGDERAYEQYFGPGTRLTVT.

This clone has a handful of counts. The gene calls are TRBV7-7 and TRBJ2-5; TRBD2 is a possible D gene (5 bases). CDR3 length equals 14 residues. From germline, CDR1 is SSHAT and CDR2 FNYEAQ (reference sequence). The V end was cut by 4 bases, the J end by 2 bases, with 11 bases between. The CDR3 spells CASSYTGEQETQYF. In DNA, the CDR3 is TGTGCCAGCAGCTACACCGGGGAACAAGAGACCCAGTACTTC.

The J gene is TRBJ1-2, the V gene TRBV5-1; the match to TRBD1 covers 10 bases. J lost 4 bases, V lost 0 bases, and 3 bases had no gene match. The CDR3 runs to 15 residues. Germline V gene data show CDR1 as SGHRS and CDR2 as YFSETQ. In DNA form, the CDR3 reads TGCGCCAGCAGCTTGGAGGGGACAGGGGTCTATGGCTACACCTTC. It encodes CASSLEGTGVYGYTF.

This clone was observed a single time. This sequence joins TRBV27 and TRBJ2-1; 8 positions match TRBD2. Germline V gene data show CDR1 as MNHEY and CDR2 as SMNVEV (reference sequence). CDR3 length: 14 amino acids. Trimming removed 4 bases from V and 8 bases from J; junction bases left unmatched: 7. The CDR3 protein is CASSYREGGDEQFF. CDR3 DNA: TGTGCCAGCAGTTACCGGGAGGGCGGGGATGAGCAGTTCTTC.

The rearrangement joins TRBV28 to TRBJ1-1, with D tentatively TRBD1 (6 bases). Germline CDR1 MDHEN, CDR2 SYDVKM. The CDR3 runs 13 residues. The ends were cut back, 2 bases at V and 5 bases at J, with 9 bases in the middle. The CDR3 DNA reads as TGTGCCAGCAGTTTAAACAGGGTAACTGAAGCTTTCTTT. It encodes CASSLNRVTEAFF.

This chain uses TRBV6-1 with TRBJ2-2; unclear D gene. Germline loops: CDR1 MNHNS, CDR2 SASEGT. CDR3 length equals 12 residues. Trimming removed 6 bases at V and 6 bases at J, with 8 bases between. The CDR3, as DNA: TGTGCCAGCAGCCGTGTCCCCGGGGAGCTGTTTTTT. Protein product: CASSRVPGELFF.

On this clone: One end of the junction varies from germline; a read error may be responsible. The chain employs TRBV4-1 and TRBJ1-2; maybe TRBD1 (5 bases). The CDR3 is made up of 15 amino acids. Looked up from germline, CDR1 is MGHRA and CDR2 is YSYEKL. CDR3 bases: TGCGCCAGCAGCCAAGATCGCAGGGAAGTCTATGGCTACCCCTTC. Protein product: CASSQDRREVYGYPF.

The rearrangement links TRBV5-1 to TRBJ2-4, with 12 bases fitting TRBD1. Germline-derived CDR1 and CDR2 are SGHRS and YFSETQ. V shed 7 bases, J shed 8 bases, and the junction held 10 bases outside the gene matches. This CDR3 has 15 residues. The CDR3 DNA is TGCGCCAGCTCGCGTGAGGGACAGGGGGCCGACATTCAGTACTTC. It translates to CASSREGQGADIQYF.

V is TRBV13 and J is TRBJ2-7; 8 bases are shared with TRBD1. The V segment lost 5 bases and the J segment 1 base; nucleotides outside the gene matches: 4. CDR1 and CDR2 (germline): PRHDT, FYEKMQ (reference sequence). This CDR3 has 14 residues. For the CDR3, the DNA is TGTGCCAGCAGCCCAGGGGGCAGATCCTACGAGCAGTACTTC. Translating it yields CASSPGGRSYEQYF. Supplemented by reference TRBV13 and TRBJ2-7, the full variable domain reads AAGVIQSPRHLIKEKRETATLKCYPIPRHDTVYWYQQGPGQDPQFLISFYEKMQSDKGSIPDRFSAQQFSDYHSELNMSSLELGDSALYFCASSPGGRSYEQYFGPGTRLTVT.

Details on this clone: Because the CDR3 is missing its conserved closing phenylalanine or tryptophan, this is likely a read error. Because the CDR3's place on the DNA is in doubt, the DNA is left out and the CDR3 is given as listed by TCRdb. The chain recombines TRBV18 with TRBJ1-4; the DNA was not compared with TRBD1, the D call given in the table. The CDR3 spans 14 amino acids, including both terminal residues. The germline CDR1 and CDR2 sequences are KGHSH and LQKENI. CDR3 sequence reads: CASSPLPFTGGDHN.